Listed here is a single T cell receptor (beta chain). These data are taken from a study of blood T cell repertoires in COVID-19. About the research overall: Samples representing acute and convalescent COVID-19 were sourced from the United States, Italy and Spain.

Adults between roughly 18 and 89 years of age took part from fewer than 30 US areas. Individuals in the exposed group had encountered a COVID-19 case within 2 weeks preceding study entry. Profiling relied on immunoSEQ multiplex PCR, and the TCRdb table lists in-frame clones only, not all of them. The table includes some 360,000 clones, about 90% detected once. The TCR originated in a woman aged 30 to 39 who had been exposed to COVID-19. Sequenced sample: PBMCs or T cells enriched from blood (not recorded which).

CDR3 protein: CASSLAVYTEAFF. The DNA for the CDR3 is TGCGCCAGCAGCTTGGCCGTCTACACTGAAGCTTTCTTT. The genes are TRBV5-1 and TRBJ1-1; D remains ambiguous. Germline CDR1 and CDR2: SGHRS and YFSETQ. This CDR3 spans 13 amino acids. V was trimmed by 0 bases and J by 3 bases, leaving 6 bases between them.